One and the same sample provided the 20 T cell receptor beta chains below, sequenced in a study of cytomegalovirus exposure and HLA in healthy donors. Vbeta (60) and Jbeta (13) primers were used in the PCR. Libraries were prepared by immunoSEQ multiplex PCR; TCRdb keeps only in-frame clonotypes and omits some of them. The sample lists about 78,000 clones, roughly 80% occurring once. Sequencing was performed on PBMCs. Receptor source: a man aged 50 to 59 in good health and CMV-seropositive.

The CDR3 sequence: CASSLTGDTTDTQYF. Written as DNA, the CDR3 is TGCGCCAGCAGCTTGACAGGGGATACCACAGATACGCAGTATTTT. The chain recombines TRBV10-1 with TRBJ2-3, with 8 bases lining up with TRBD1. J was trimmed by 2 bases and V by 6 bases; bases with no gene match: 7. This CDR3 has 15 residues. Germline CDR1 and CDR2: WNHNN and SYGVQD (reference sequence).

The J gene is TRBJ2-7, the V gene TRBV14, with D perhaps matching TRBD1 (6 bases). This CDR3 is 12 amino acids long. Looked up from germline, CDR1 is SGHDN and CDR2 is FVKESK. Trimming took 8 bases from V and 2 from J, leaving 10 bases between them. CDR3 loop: CASGQGPYEQYF. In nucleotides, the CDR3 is TGTGCCAGCGGGCAGGGGCCCTACGAGCAGTACTTC.

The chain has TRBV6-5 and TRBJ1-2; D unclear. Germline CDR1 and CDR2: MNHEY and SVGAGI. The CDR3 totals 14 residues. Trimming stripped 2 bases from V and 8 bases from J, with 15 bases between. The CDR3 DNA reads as TGTGCCAGCAGTTACGGCCGGCTTTCCGGGGGCTACACCTTC. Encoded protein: CASSYGRLSGGYTF.

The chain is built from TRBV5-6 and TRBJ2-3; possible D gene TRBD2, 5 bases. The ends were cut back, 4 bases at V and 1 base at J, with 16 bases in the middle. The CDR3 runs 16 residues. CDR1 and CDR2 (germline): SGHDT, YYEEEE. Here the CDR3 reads CASSPPGSGRTDTQYF. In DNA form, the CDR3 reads TGTGCCAGCAGCCCCCCGGGGAGCGGTCGCACAGATACGCAGTATTTT.

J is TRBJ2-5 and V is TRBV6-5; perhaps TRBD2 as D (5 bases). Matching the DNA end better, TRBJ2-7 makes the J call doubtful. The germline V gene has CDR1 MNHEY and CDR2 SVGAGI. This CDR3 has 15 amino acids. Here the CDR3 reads CASSYSREPSYEQYF. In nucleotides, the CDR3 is TGTGCCAGCAGTTACTCGAGGGAGCCCTCCTACGAGCAGTACTTC.

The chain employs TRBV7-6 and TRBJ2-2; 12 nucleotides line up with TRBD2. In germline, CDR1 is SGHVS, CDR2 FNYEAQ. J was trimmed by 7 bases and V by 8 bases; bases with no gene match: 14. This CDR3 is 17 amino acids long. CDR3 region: CASCIGTLAGGNGELFF. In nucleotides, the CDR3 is TGTGCCAGCTGCATCGGGACTCTAGCGGGAGGGAACGGGGAGCTGTTTTTT.

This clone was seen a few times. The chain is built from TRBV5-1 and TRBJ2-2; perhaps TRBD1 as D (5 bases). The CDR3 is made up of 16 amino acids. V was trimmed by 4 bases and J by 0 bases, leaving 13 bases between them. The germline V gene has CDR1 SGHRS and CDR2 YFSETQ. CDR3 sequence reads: CASSLSTGPNTGELFF. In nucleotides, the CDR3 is TGCGCCAGCAGCCTCTCAACAGGCCCGAACACCGGGGAGCTGTTTTTT.

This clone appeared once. The CDR3, as DNA: TGTGCCAGCAGCTTAGGACTAGATACCACAGATACGCAGTATTTT. It yields the protein CASSLGLDTTDTQYF. The chain links TRBV5-4 to TRBJ2-3; 7 bases agree with TRBD2. Germline V gene lookup returns CDR1 SGHNT and CDR2 YYREEE (reference sequence). This CDR3 comprises 15 residues. The trim removed 2 bases at V and 2 bases at J, leaving 5 bases unmatched.

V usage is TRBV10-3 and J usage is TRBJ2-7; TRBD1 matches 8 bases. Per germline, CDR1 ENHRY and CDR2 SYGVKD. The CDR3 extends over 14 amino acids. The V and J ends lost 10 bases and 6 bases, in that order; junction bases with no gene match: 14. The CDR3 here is CATAPDRAGCEQYF. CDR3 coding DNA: TGTGCCACCGCACCGGACAGGGCGGGCTGCGAGCAGTACTTC.

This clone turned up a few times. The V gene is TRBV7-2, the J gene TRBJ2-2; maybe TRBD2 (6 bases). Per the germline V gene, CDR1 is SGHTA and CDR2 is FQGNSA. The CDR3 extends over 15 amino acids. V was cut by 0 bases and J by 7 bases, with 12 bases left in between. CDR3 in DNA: TGTGCCAGCAGCTTAGCGGACACGGGAGTCGGGGAGCTGTTTTTT. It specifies CASSLADTGVGELFF.

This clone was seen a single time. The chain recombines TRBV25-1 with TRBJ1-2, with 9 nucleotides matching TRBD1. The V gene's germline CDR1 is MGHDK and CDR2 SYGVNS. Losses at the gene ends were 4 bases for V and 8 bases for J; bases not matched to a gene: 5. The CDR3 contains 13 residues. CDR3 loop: CASSGGQGQGYTF. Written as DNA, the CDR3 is TGTGCCAGCAGTGGGGGACAGGGACAAGGCTACACCTTC.

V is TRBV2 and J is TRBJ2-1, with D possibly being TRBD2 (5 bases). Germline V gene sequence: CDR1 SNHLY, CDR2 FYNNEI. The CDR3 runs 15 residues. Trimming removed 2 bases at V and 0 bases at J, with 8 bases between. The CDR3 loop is CASSEKSGSYNEQFF. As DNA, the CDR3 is TGTGCCAGCAGTGAAAAAAGCGGCTCCTACAATGAGCAGTTCTTC.

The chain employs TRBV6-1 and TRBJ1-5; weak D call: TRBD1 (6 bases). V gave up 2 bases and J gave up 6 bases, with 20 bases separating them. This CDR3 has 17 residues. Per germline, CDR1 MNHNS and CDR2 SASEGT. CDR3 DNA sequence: TGTGCCAGCAGTGAATTAGGGGGGGCAGATTTTGGTCAGCCCCAGCATTTT. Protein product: CASSELGGADFGQPQHF.

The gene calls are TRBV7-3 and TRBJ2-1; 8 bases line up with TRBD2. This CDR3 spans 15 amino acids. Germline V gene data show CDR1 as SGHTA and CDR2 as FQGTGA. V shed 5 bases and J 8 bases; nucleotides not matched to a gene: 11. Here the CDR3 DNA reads TGTGCCAGCAGCCGAGACGGGAGGGCCGTCTATGAGCAGTTCTTC. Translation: CASSRDGRAVYEQFF. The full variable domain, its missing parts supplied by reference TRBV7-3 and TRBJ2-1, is GAGVSQTPSNKVTEKGKYVELRCDPISGHTALYWYRQSLGQGPEFLIYFQGTGAADDSGLPNDRFFAVRPEGSVSTLKIQRTERGDSAVYLCASSRDGRAVYEQFFGPGTRLTVL.

CDR3 amino acids: CASTRDRAFGNTIYF. The CDR3 DNA is TGTGCCAGCACCCGGGACAGGGCATTCGGAAACACCATATATTTT. This sequence joins TRBV2 and TRBJ1-3; 9 bases align to TRBD1. The CDR3 length is 15 residues. Germline V CDR1 and CDR2: SNHLY, FYNNEI. Unmatched junction bases numbered 8, after V lost 7 bases and J lost 4 bases.

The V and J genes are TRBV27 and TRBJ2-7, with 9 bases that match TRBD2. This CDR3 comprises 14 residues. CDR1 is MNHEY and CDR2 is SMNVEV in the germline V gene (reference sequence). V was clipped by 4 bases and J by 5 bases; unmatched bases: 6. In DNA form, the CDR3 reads TGTGCCAGCAGTTATAGCGGGAGTTTTAACGAGCAGTACTTC. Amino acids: CASSYSGSFNEQYF.

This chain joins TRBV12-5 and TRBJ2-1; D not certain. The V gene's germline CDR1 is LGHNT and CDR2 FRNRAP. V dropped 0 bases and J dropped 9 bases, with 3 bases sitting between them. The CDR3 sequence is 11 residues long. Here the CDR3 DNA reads TGTGCTAGTGGTTTGGTACTTGAGCAGTTCTTC. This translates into CASGLVLEQFF.

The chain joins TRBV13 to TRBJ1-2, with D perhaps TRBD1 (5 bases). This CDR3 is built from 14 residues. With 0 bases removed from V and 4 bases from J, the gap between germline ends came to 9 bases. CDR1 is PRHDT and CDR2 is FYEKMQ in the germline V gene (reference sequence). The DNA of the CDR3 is TGTGCCAGCAGCTTAGGCCCCGGGGGCTATGGCTACACCTTC. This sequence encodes CASSLGPGGYGYTF.

In nucleotides, the CDR3 is TGTGCCAGCAGTCCGGGAGGAGCCGGTTCAGATACGCAGTATTTT. Its protein is CASSPGGAGSDTQYF. The gene calls are TRBV5-4 and TRBJ2-3, with 7 bases fitting TRBD2. There are 15 residues in the CDR3. The germline V gene has CDR1 SGHNT and CDR2 YYREEE (reference sequence). Germline trimming cut 5 bases from V and 4 bases from J; bases unmatched to any gene: 10.

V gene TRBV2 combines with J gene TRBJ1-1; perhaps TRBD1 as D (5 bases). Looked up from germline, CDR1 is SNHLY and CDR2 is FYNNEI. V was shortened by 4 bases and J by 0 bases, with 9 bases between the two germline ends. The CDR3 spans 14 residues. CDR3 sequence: CASSATTVNTEAFF. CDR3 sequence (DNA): TGTGCCAGCAGTGCCACGACAGTGAACACTGAAGCTTTCTTT.